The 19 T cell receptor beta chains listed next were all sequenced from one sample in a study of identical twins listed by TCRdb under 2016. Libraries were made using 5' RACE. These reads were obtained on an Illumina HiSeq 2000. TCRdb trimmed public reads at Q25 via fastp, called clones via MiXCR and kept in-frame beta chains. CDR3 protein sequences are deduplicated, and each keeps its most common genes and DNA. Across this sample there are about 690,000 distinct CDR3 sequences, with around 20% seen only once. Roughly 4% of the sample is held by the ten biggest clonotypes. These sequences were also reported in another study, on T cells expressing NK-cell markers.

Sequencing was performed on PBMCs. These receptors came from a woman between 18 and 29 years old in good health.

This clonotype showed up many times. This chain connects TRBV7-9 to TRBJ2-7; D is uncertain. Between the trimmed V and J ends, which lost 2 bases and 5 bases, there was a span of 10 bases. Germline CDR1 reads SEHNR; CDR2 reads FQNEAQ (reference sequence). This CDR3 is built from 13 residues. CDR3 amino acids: CASSLFGADEQYF. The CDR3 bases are TGTGCCAGCAGCTTATTTGGTGCAGACGAGCAGTACTTC.

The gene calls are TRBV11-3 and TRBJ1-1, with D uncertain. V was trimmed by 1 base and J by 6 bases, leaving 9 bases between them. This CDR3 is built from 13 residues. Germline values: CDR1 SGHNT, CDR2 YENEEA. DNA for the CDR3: TGTGCCAGCAGCTTAGGCGGTAGGTCTGAAGCTTTCTTT. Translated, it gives CASSLGGRSEAFF.

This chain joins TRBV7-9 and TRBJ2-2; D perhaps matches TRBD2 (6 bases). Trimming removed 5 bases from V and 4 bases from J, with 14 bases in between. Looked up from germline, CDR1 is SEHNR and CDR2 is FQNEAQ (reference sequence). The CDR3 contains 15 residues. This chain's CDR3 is CASSQGRKPTGELFF. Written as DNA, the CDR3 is TGTGCCAGCAGCCAAGGGAGGAAGCCCACCGGGGAGCTGTTTTTT. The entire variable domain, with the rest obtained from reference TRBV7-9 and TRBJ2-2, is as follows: DTGVSQNPRHKITKRGQNVTFRCDPISEHNRLYWYRQTLGQGPEFLTYFQNEAQLEKSRLLSDRFSAERPKGSFSTLEIQRTEQGDSAMYLCASSQGRKPTGELFFGEGSRLTVL.

The CDR3 nucleotides read TGTGCCAGCAGCTCAAAAGCGGGGACAGAGACCCAGTACTTC. Its protein product is CASSSKAGTETQYF. V usage is TRBV7-2 and J usage is TRBJ2-5; 7 bases align to TRBD2. The CDR3 sequence is 14 residues long. The germline gives CDR1 SGHTA, CDR2 FQGNSA. The V segment lost 4 bases and the J segment 4 bases; nucleotides outside the gene matches: 6.

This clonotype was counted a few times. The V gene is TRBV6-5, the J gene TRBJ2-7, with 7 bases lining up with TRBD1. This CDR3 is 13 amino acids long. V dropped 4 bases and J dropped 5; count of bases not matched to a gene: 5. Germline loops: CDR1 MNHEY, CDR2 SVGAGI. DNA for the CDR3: TGTGCCAGCAGTTCAGGGGGTTACGACGAGCAGTACTTC. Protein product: CASSSGGYDEQYF.

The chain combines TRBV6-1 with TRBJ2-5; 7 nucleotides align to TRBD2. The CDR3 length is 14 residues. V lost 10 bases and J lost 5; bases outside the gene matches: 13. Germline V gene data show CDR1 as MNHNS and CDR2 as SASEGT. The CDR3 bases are TGTGCCACAAAAGGGACTATCGCTTTTGAGACCCAGTACTTC. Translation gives CATKGTIAFETQYF.

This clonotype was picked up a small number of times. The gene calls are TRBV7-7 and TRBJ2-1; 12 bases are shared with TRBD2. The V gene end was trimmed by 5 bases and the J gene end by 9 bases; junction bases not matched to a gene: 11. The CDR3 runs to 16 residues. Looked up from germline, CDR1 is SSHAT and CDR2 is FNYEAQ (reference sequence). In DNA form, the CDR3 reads TGTGCCAGCAGCCCGGGACTAGCGGGTACTTTTAGTGAGCAGTTCTTC. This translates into CASSPGLAGTFSEQFF. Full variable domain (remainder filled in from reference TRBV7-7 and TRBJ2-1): GAGVSQSPRYKVTKRGQDVTLRCDPISSHATLYWYQQALGQGPEFLTYFNYEAQPDKSGLPSDRFSAERPEGSISTLTIQRTEQRDSAMYRCASSPGLAGTFSEQFFGPGTRLTVL.

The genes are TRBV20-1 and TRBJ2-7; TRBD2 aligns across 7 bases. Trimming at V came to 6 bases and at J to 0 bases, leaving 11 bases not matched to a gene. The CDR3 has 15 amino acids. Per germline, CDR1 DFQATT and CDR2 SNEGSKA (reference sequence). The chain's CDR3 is CSAGTVAGPSYEQYF. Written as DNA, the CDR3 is TGCAGTGCGGGGACCGTAGCGGGTCCCTCCTACGAGCAGTACTTC.

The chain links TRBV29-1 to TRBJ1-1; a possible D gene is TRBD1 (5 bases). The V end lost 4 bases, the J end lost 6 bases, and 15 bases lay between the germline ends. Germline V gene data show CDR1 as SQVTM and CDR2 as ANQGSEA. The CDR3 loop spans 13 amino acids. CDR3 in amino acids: CSVAQGRGAEAFF. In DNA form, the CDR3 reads TGCAGCGTTGCTCAGGGCCGCGGCGCTGAAGCTTTCTTT.

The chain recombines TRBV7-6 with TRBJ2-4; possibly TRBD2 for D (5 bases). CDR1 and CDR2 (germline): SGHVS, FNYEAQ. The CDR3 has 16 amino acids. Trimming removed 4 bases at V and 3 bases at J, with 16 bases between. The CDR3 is CASSSTRRAGKNIQYF. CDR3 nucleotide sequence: TGTGCCAGCAGCTCCACGAGACGGGCGGGCAAAAACATTCAGTACTTC.

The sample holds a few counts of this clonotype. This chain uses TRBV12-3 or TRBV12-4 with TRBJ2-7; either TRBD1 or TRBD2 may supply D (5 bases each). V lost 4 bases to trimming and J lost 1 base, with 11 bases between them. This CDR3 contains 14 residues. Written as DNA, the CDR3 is TGTGCCAGCAGTTACGGGGCCGGTTCCTACGAGCAGTACTTC. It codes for CASSYGAGSYEQYF.

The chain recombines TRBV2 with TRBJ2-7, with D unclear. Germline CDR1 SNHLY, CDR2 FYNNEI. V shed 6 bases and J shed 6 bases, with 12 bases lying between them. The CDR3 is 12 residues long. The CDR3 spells CASSRQSLEQYF. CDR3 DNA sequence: TGTGCCAGCAGCCGTCAATCCCTCGAGCAGTACTTC.

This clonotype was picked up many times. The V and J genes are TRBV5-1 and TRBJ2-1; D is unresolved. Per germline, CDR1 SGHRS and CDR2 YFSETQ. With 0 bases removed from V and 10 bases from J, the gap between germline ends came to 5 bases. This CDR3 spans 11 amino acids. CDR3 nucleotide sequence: TGCGCCAGCAGCTTGGGGGAAGAGCAGTTCTTC. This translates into CASSLGEEQFF. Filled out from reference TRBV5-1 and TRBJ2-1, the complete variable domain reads KAGVTQTPRYLIKTRGQQVTLSCSPISGHRSVSWYQQTPGQGLQFLFEYFSETQRNKGNFPGRFSGRQFSNSRSEMNVSTLELGDSALYLCASSLGEEQFFGPGTRLTVL.

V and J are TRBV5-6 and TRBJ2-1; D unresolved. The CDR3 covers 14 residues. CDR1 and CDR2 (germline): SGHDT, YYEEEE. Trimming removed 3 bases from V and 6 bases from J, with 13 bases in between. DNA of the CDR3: TGTGCCAGCAGCTCCTTCGTGCTTAGCAATGAGCAGTTCTTC. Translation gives CASSSFVLSNEQFF. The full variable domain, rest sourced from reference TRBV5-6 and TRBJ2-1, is DAGVTQSPTHLIKTRGQQVTLRCSPKSGHDTVSWYQQALGQGPQFIFQYYEEEERQRGNFPDRFSGHQFPNYSSELNVNALLLGDSALYLCASSSFVLSNEQFFGPGTRLTVL.

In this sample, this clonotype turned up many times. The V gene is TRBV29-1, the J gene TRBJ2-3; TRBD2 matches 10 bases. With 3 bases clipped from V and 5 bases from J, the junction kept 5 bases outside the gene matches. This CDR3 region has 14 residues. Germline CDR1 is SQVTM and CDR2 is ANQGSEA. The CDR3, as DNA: TGCAGCGTTGAGCGCCTAGCGGGAGAAGATACGCAGTATTTT. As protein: CSVERLAGEDTQYF.

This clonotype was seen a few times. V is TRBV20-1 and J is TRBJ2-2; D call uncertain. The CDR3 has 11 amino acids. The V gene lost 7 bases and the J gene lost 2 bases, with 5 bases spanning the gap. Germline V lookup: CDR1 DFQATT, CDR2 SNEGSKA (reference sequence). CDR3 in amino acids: CSVLNTGELFF. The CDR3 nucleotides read TGCAGTGTCCTAAACACCGGGGAGCTGTTTTTT.

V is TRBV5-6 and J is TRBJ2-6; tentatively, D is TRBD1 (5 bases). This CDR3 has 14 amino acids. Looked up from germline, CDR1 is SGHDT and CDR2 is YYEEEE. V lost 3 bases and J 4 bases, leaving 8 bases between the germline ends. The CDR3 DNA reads TGTGCCAGCAGCTGGGGCGCCGGGGCCAACGTCCTGACTTTC. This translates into CASSWGAGANVLTF. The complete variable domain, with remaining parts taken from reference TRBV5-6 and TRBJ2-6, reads DAGVTQSPTHLIKTRGQQVTLRCSPKSGHDTVSWYQQALGQGPQFIFQYYEEEERQRGNFPDRFSGHQFPNYSSELNVNALLLGDSALYLCASSWGAGANVLTFGAGSRLTVL.

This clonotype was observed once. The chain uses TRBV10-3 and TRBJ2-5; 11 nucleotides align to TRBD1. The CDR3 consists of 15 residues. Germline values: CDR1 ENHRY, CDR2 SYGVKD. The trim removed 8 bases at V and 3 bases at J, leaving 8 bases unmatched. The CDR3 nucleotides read TGTGCCATCCGGGGGACAGGGGGTAGGGAAGAGACCCAGTACTTC. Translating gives CAIRGTGGREETQYF.

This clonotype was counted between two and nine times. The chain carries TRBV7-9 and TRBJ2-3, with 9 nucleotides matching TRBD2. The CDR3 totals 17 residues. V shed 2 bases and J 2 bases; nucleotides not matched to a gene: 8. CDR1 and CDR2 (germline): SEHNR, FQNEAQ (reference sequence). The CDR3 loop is CASSLSDSGSSTDTQYF. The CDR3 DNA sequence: TGTGCCAGCAGCTTATCTGATAGCGGGAGTTCCACAGATACGCAGTATTTT. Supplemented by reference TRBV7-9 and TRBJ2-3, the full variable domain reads DTGVSQNPRHKITKRGQNVTFRCDPISEHNRLYWYRQTLGQGPEFLTYFQNEAQLEKSRLLSDRFSAERPKGSFSTLEIQRTEQGDSAMYLCASSLSDSGSSTDTQYFGPGTRLTVL.